One and the same sample provided the 22 T cell receptor beta chains below, sequenced in a study of T cell responses to AZD1222 COVID-19 vaccine. The repertoire was sequenced with immunoSEQ multiplex PCR; TCRdb's copy has only in-frame clones and lacks some. The sample consists of roughly 130,000 clones, about 93% of them appearing once. This material consisted of peripheral blood, taken 28 days after the second AZD1222 dose. These receptors all come from an adult who received the AZD1222 COVID-19 vaccine.

The chain's CDR3 is CASRGQAGSPLHF. The CDR3 DNA sequence: TGTGCCAGCAGAGGACAGGCGGGTTCACCCCTCCACTTT. The genes are TRBV9 and TRBJ1-6; TRBD1 matches at 7 bases. V lost 5 bases, J lost 9 bases, and 5 bases stayed unmatched. Germline values: CDR1 SGDLS, CDR2 YYNGEE. The CDR3 loop spans 13 amino acids.

The chain uses TRBV2 and TRBJ1-2; 12 bases match TRBD1. Looked up from germline, CDR1 is SNHLY and CDR2 is FYNNEI. The length of the CDR3 is 14 residues. The ends lost 8 bases at V and 4 bases at J; junction bases unmatched: 5. The CDR3 nucleotides read TGTGCCAGCGGACCGGGACAGGGGGCCTATGGCTACACCTTC. This encodes CASGPGQGAYGYTF.

The chain links TRBV10-3 to TRBJ2-1, with TRBD1 matching over 11 bases. With 7 bases clipped from V and 9 bases from J, the junction kept 8 bases outside the gene matches. CDR1 ENHRY and CDR2 SYGVKD come from the germline V gene. The CDR3 runs 14 residues. CDR3 DNA: TGTGCCATCAACGGACAGGGGGCGCTTGGTGAGCAGTTCTTC. This translates into CAINGQGALGEQFF.

In nucleotides, the CDR3 is TGTGCCAGCAGCCGCGGGACCTACACTGAAGCTTTCTTT. Its translation is CASSRGTYTEAFF. The rearrangement links TRBV11-2 to TRBJ1-1; D is possibly TRBD1 (5 bases). Looked up from germline, CDR1 is SGHAT and CDR2 is FQNNGV. This CDR3 region has 13 residues. With 5 bases removed from V and 3 bases from J, the gap between germline ends came to 10 bases.

The V gene is TRBV12-2, the J gene TRBJ1-4. TRBV12-2 is a pseudogene. The CDR3 has 13 amino acids. The CDR3 here is CASRLAGHEKLFF. The CDR3, as DNA: TGTGCAAGTCGCTTAGCCGGCCATGAAAAACTGTTTTTT.

The J gene is TRBJ1-4, the V gene TRBV7-2; D call uncertain. CDR3 length: 15 amino acids. In germline, CDR1 is SGHTA, CDR2 FQGNSA. Trimming shortened V by 1 base and J by 0 bases, and 6 bases separated the two germline ends. CDR3 DNA sequence: TGTGCCAGCAGCTTAGTGGGCGCAACTAATGAAAAACTGTTTTTT. Protein: CASSLVGATNEKLFF.

The chain is built from TRBV7-8 and TRBJ2-5; 8 bases align to TRBD2. V trimming: 3 bases; J trimming: 5 bases; junction bases outside the gene matches: 5. The CDR3 is 14 residues long. Germline V gene sequence: CDR1 SGHVS, CDR2 FQNEAQ. CDR3 DNA sequence: TGTGCCAGCAGCTTCGGGGGGGCCAGGGAGACCCAGTACTTC. Encoded protein: CASSFGGARETQYF.

J is TRBJ2-1 and V is TRBV5-4; 7 bases map to TRBD2. Germline loops: CDR1 SGHNT, CDR2 YYREEE (reference sequence). The CDR3 consists of 16 residues. J was trimmed by 5 bases and V by 6 bases; bases with no gene match: 14. The CDR3 protein is CASTLSGGGINNEQFF. CDR3 coding DNA: TGTGCCAGCACCCTTTCAGGCGGGGGAATTAACAATGAGCAGTTCTTC.

This chain joins TRBV19 and TRBJ1-2; TRBD1 might be the D (6 bases). Germline V gives CDR1 LNHDA, CDR2 SQIVND (reference sequence). V was clipped by 5 bases and J by 3 bases, with 16 bases between them. This CDR3 has 15 residues. DNA of the CDR3: TGTGCCAGTAGTTCCTTGTCAGGGGCGGACTATGGCTACACCTTC. Its translation is CASSSLSGADYGYTF.

The gene calls are TRBV14 and TRBJ1-3, with no clear D. CDR1 and CDR2 from the germline V gene are SGHDN and FVKESK. V lost 8 bases to trimming and J lost 0 bases, with 8 bases between them. The CDR3 has 13 residues. DNA for the CDR3: TGTGCCAGCCGGGCCTCCTCTGGAAACACCATATATTTT. Its protein is CASRASSGNTIYF.

The chain employs TRBV7-6 and TRBJ1-3; no definite D call. CDR1 SGHVS and CDR2 FNYEAQ come from the germline V gene. V was shortened by 2 bases and J by 2 bases, with 19 bases between the two germline ends. The CDR3 has 18 residues. CDR3 in DNA: TGTGCCAGCAGCTTAAGTAGTTATGGGTTGGAGGCTGGAAACACCATATATTTT. This codes for CASSLSSYGLEAGNTIYF.

This chain connects TRBV6-5 to TRBJ2-3; D is uncertain. Germline CDR1 and CDR2: MNHEY and SVGAGI. V shed 7 bases and J shed 0 bases, with 11 bases lying between them. This CDR3 region has 14 residues. The CDR3 is CASTAGWSTDTQYF. The CDR3 DNA reads as TGTGCCAGCACGGCAGGTTGGAGCACAGATACGCAGTATTTT.

V is TRBV4-3 and J is TRBJ1-2; D unresolved. V lost 0 bases, J lost 4 bases, and 15 bases lay in between. The germline gives CDR1 LGHNA, CDR2 YSLEER. This CDR3 contains 16 residues. The CDR3 DNA reads TGCGCCAGCAGCCAAGAAGTGCCTGGTAGGCCCTATGGCTACACCTTC. This sequence encodes CASSQEVPGRPYGYTF.

This clone was seen a handful of times. The genes are TRBV19 and TRBJ2-7; either TRBD1 or TRBD2 may supply D (5 bases each). V shed 5 bases and J shed 7 bases, with 24 bases lying between them. Germline values: CDR1 LNHDA, CDR2 SQIVND (reference sequence). This CDR3 region has 16 residues. The CDR3, as DNA: TGTGCCAGTAGTTCCCGACGGGGCAGGGAGTCGAGGGAGCAGTACTTC. Amino acids: CASSSRRGRESREQYF.

The chain combines TRBV27 with TRBJ2-7; perhaps TRBD2 as D (5 bases). The germline V gene has CDR1 MNHEY and CDR2 SMNVEV (reference sequence). CDR3 size: 15 residues. Trimming removed 6 bases from V and 5 bases from J, with 20 bases in between. The CDR3 loop reads CASSRVEVLGDEQYF. The DNA of the CDR3 is TGTGCCAGCAGCCGCGTGGAGGTACTGGGAGACGAGCAGTACTTC.

The rearrangement links TRBV2 to TRBJ2-2; D is possibly TRBD2 (5 bases). The CDR3 is made up of 16 amino acids. The germline V gene has CDR1 SNHLY and CDR2 FYNNEI. V gave up 4 bases and J gave up 0 bases, with 12 bases separating them. The CDR3 DNA follows: TGTGCCAGCAGTGGGGAGAACCTAGCGAACACCGGGGAGCTGTTTTTT. It is translated as CASSGENLANTGELFF.

The chain recombines TRBV3-1 (or the pseudogene TRBV3-2) with TRBJ1-1; no reliable D call. The CDR3 loop spans 13 amino acids. Trimming shortened V by 6 bases and J by 3 bases, and 11 bases separated the two germline ends. CDR1 is LGHDT, CDR2 YNNKEL, per germline (reference sequence). CDR3 region: CASSRTRDTEAFF. The CDR3 DNA follows: TGTGCCAGCAGTCGGACTCGGGACACTGAAGCTTTCTTT.

The chain uses TRBV11-3 and TRBJ1-5; D is unclear. This CDR3 has 13 residues. Trimming cost V 4 bases and J 3 bases, with 7 bases left between them. Germline V gene lookup returns CDR1 SGHNT and CDR2 YENEEA. This CDR3 is CASSSSLNQPQHF. In DNA, the CDR3 is TGTGCCAGCAGCTCCTCCCTCAATCAGCCCCAGCATTTT.

This rearrangement joins TRBV6-5 to TRBJ1-6, with D tentatively TRBD1 (5 bases). The V end was cut by 0 bases, the J end by 11 bases, with 8 bases between. Germline lookup yields CDR1 MNHEY and CDR2 SVGAGI. The CDR3 loop spans 13 amino acids. CDR3 loop: CASSYSDSAPLHF. DNA for the CDR3: TGTGCCAGCAGTTACTCCGACAGTGCACCCCTCCACTTT.

The gene calls are TRBV25-1 and TRBJ1-2, with no clear D. The germline V and J ends were trimmed by 1 base and 5 bases, with 8 bases remaining between them. This CDR3 is built from 13 residues. The germline gives CDR1 MGHDK, CDR2 SYGVNS. The CDR3 region is CASSESASYGYTF. The CDR3 coding sequence is TGTGCCAGCAGTGAATCGGCTTCATATGGCTACACCTTC.

V and J are TRBV5-1 and TRBJ2-1; TRBD2 matches 11 bases. V lost 0 bases and J lost 3; bases outside the gene matches: 2. The V gene's germline CDR1 is SGHRS and CDR2 YFSETQ. CDR3 length equals 16 residues. CDR3 protein: CASSLVAGGIYNEQFF. CDR3 in DNA: TGCGCCAGCAGCTTGGTAGCGGGGGGGATCTACAATGAGCAGTTCTTC.

The chain is built from TRBV2 and TRBJ2-1; 8 bases match TRBD2. The CDR3 runs 16 residues. Germline loops: CDR1 SNHLY, CDR2 FYNNEI. The junction had 9 bases not matched to a gene; V was cut back by 1 base and J by 7 bases. This CDR3 is CASSEGGLDPPNEQFF. CDR3 DNA: TGTGCCAGCAGTGAAGGGGGACTAGACCCCCCTAATGAGCAGTTCTTC.